The 15 T cell receptor beta chains below come from one sample, sequenced in a study of T-cell memory formation after mild COVID-19. From the 5' RACE reads, TCRdb called clonotypes with MiXCR, one entry per CDR3 protein. The table lists a few hundred thousand distinct CDR3 sequences, 20% to 25% of them singletons. Sample: PBMCs or a T cell subset sorted from them (not recorded which). The source is a man in his late teens or twenties who had mild COVID-19 (a few samples of this study predate the infection). Cell type and time point are not known.

This clonotype was detected a few times. The CDR3 DNA reads TGTGCCACCAGTGTTGGACAGGGGTCAACAGATACGCAGTATTTT. Encoded protein: CATSVGQGSTDTQYF. The chain joins TRBV24-1 to TRBJ2-3, with TRBD1 matching over 9 bases. Germline CDR1 and CDR2: KGHDR and SFDVKD. The CDR3 totals 15 residues. The trim removed 5 bases at V and 3 bases at J, leaving 5 bases unmatched.

The chain is built from TRBV20-1 and TRBJ2-1; D is possibly TRBD2 (5 bases). The germline V and J ends were trimmed by 5 bases and 12 bases, with 20 bases remaining between them. This CDR3 is 13 amino acids long. Germline loops: CDR1 DFQATT, CDR2 SNEGSKA (reference sequence). CDR3 DNA sequence: TGCAGTGCTCATCCGGACCCGGCGGCGGGGCAGTTCTTC. Its translation: CSAHPDPAAGQFF.

This rearrangement joins TRBV5-1 to TRBJ1-1; D is ambiguous. The germline gives CDR1 SGHRS, CDR2 YFSETQ. V shed 3 bases and J shed 4 bases, with 13 bases lying between them. The CDR3 covers 14 residues. The CDR3 sequence: CASSSDGVGTEAFF. CDR3 nucleotide sequence: TGCGCCAGCAGCTCGGACGGGGTTGGCACTGAAGCTTTCTTT.

This clonotype was detected a few times. This chain uses TRBV29-1 with TRBJ1-1; D possibly corresponds to TRBD1 (6 bases). CDR3 length: 11 amino acids. V was shortened by 4 bases and J by 6 bases, with 9 bases between the two germline ends. Germline assignment: CDR1 SQVTM and CDR2 ANQGSEA. The chain's CDR3 is CSVGAGAEAFF. In DNA form, the CDR3 reads TGCAGCGTTGGGGCAGGGGCTGAAGCTTTCTTT.

This clonotype was picked up a small number of times. The rearrangement uses TRBV12-3 or TRBV12-4 and TRBJ2-5, with 12 bases aligning to TRBD2. The CDR3 spans 15 residues. Losses at the gene ends were 5 bases for V and 5 bases for J; bases not matched to a gene: 6. The CDR3 DNA is TGTGCCAGCAGTCCTAGCGGGGGGGACCGGGAGACCCAGTACTTC. Amino acids: CASSPSGGDRETQYF.

This clonotype was counted ten times or more. The genes are TRBV7-2 and TRBJ2-3; 7 bases match TRBD2. The CDR3 has 14 residues. Per the germline V gene, CDR1 is SGHTA and CDR2 is FQGNSA. V trimming: 6 bases; J trimming: 0 bases; junction bases outside the gene matches: 3. The CDR3 coding sequence is TGTGCCAGCAGAGGCGGGGGAAGCACAGATACGCAGTATTTT. It encodes CASRGGGSTDTQYF.

This clonotype occurred a few times. The chain is built from TRBV12-3 or TRBV12-4 and TRBJ2-5; 10 bases line up with TRBD2. The CDR3 extends over 23 amino acids. V shed 3 bases, J shed 5 bases, and the junction held 30 bases outside the gene matches. The CDR3 DNA reads as TGTGCCAGCAGTTTCCTCTTTAATTTTCCCGGGACTAGCGTTCGTGGTCGTAGTGAGACCCAGTACTTC. Its translation: CASSFLFNFPGTSVRGRSETQYF.

This chain connects TRBV15 to TRBJ1-6; D might be TRBD1 (6 bases). Germline V gives CDR1 LNHNV, CDR2 YYDKDF (reference sequence). Trimming pared 8 bases from V and 9 bases from J, leaving 20 bases between. This CDR3 comprises 15 residues. The CDR3, as DNA: TGTGCCACCGCCAGTGAGGGGACAAGGAGTTCACCCCTCCACTTT. Protein product: CATASEGTRSSPLHF.

CDR3: CASSPDATGLLGYTF. The CDR3 DNA reads TGTGCCAGCTCACCGGATGCGACAGGGCTGCTTGGCTACACCTTC. V gene TRBV18 combines with J gene TRBJ1-2; 7 bases match TRBD1. Germline V gene sequence: CDR1 KGHSH, CDR2 LQKENI. The CDR3 length is 15 residues. V lost 3 bases and J lost 7; bases outside the gene matches: 11.

J is TRBJ1-2 and V is TRBV10-3; D is ambiguous. The CDR3 extends over 12 amino acids. With 2 bases removed from V and 8 bases from J, the gap between germline ends came to 9 bases. CDR1 is ENHRY and CDR2 is SYGVKD in the germline V gene. The CDR3 region has the DNA TGTGCCATCAGTGAGCGTGAACGCGGCTACACCTTC. Amino acids: CAISERERGYTF.

This clonotype came up many times. The chain links TRBV11-3 to TRBJ2-1; 7 nucleotides agree with TRBD2. The germline CDR1 and CDR2 sequences are SGHNT and YENEEA. The CDR3 has 18 residues. Trimming took 0 bases from V and 2 from J; bases not matched to a gene: 10. The CDR3 sequence is CASSLDQGGSSTYNEQFF. CDR3 bases: TGTGCCAGCAGCTTAGATCAGGGAGGGTCCAGCACCTACAATGAGCAGTTCTTC.

Only a few counts were recorded for this clonotype. The gene calls are TRBV6-5 and TRBJ2-7, with D possibly matching TRBD2 (6 bases). Germline V gene data show CDR1 as MNHEY and CDR2 as SVGAGI. The CDR3 runs 14 residues. V lost 6 bases and J lost 7, with 19 bases in between. The CDR3 DNA reads TGTGCCAGCAGCTCCTCTGGAGGGAGGAATGAGCAGTACTTC. The encoded protein is CASSSSGGRNEQYF.

This sequence joins TRBV6-2 or TRBV6-3 and TRBJ2-3, with a tentative D call TRBD1 (6 bases). V lost 6 bases and J 4 bases, leaving 8 bases between the germline ends. CDR1 is MNHEY, CDR2 SVGEGT, per germline. The CDR3 spans 12 residues. The DNA for the CDR3 is TGTGCCAGCAGCAGGGGACCAGATACGCAGTATTTT. Translation gives CASSRGPDTQYF.

The gene calls are TRBV7-9 and TRBJ2-3; TRBD2 is a possible D gene (7 bases). This CDR3 comprises 16 residues. Germline assignment: CDR1 SEHNR and CDR2 FQNEAQ (reference sequence). Deletions cut 3 bases from V and 1 base from J, with 14 bases between. CDR3 in amino acids: CASSFGGGARTDTQYF. The CDR3 DNA reads TGTGCCAGCAGCTTCGGTGGGGGGGCTCGCACAGATACGCAGTATTTT.

The chain carries TRBV7-3 and TRBJ2-1, with D hard to call. Germline lookup yields CDR1 SGHTA and CDR2 FQGTGA. There are 13 residues in the CDR3. Trimming took off 5 bases at V and 12 bases at J, with 17 bases between the two ends. CDR3 DNA: TGTGCCAGCAGCCTTAAGGTCAACGGAAGGCAGTTCTTC. It specifies CASSLKVNGRQFF.